This TCR beta chain is from a study of shared clonotypes between healthy human individuals. Study outcomes and limitations: The rarefaction results pointed to incomplete sorted-subset sequencing despite large depth. All-four-donor shared clonotypes had higher generation probabilities than non-shared clonotypes did.

The CDR3 totals 16 residues. Germline CDR1 is LNHDA and CDR2 is SQIVND (reference sequence). The V gene lost 0 bases and the J gene lost 6 bases, with 14 bases spanning the gap. As for this clone: What it binds is unknown.

Selected positively for CCR7 and CD45RO-negative, naive CD8 cells excluded terminally differentiated effector memory CD45RA+ cells. Assay: immunoSEQ multiplex PCR; the TCRdb copy retains only in-frame clones and omits some. The sample carries about 1.9 million clones, around 93% recorded once. This rearrangement joins TRBV19 to TRBJ1-4; D is unresolved. The sample comprised naive CD8+ T cells from PBMCs. The source of this sequence is a man between 18 and 35 years old in good health. Some clones in this sample may be carry-over from other donors' samples. CDR3 nucleotides: TGTGCCAGTAGTATAGATCCCCGTGCTGAACATGAAAAACTGTTTTTT. Translating gives CASSIDPRAEHEKLFF.